This T cell receptor (beta chain) emerged from a study of CD4 T cells in relation to SARS-CoV-2 and coronaviruses. Whole-study findings and limits: The cross-reactivity analysis covered only spike protein, not other viral proteins.

This clone was detected only a few times. Its antigen is not known. CD4+ T cells from unexposed donors were obtained before the COVID-19 pandemic (2011-2018). After roughly ten days of culture, CD4+ T cells were isolated. Cells permitting, SARS-CoV-2 S/N and four cold-coronavirus spikes were tested on unexposed-donor CD4+ T cells. Method: immunoSEQ multiplex PCR; TCRdb's copy keeps in-frame clones and lacks some. There are about 24,000 clones in the sample; less than 75% occur only once, and less than 20% lies in the top ten. The CDR3 loop spans 13 amino acids. With 9 bases removed from V and 9 bases from J, the gap between germline ends came to 15 bases. Germline CDR1 is KGHSH and CDR2 is LQKENI.

The chain employs TRBV18 and TRBJ1-6; tentative D call: TRBD1 (6 bases). Sequencing was done on a sample of CD4+ T cells from PBMCs, cultured in vitro. The receptor was isolated from a human donor in good health. The CDR3 loop is CASTGNYRSPLHF. In DNA form, the CDR3 reads TGTGCCAGTACAGGGAACTATCGTTCACCCCTCCACTTT.